The T cell receptor (beta chain) described here comes from a study of T cells in Graves' hyperthyroidism and ophthalmopathy. The hyperthyroidism was newly diagnosed and had lasted under 2 months; the patients were aged 18 to 65. There are many counts of this clonotype. Amplified TCR beta CDR3 regions derived from RNA transcripts. The TCR CDR3 was amplified in a first-round RT-PCR using the HTBI primer set. TCRdb processed the multiplex PCR reads anew with MiXCR; each CDR3 protein has one entry. The table records 610,000 or so distinct CDR3 sequences, just over 45% of them present only once. This CDR3 has 14 residues. Trimming stripped 5 bases from V and 4 bases from J, with 11 bases between. Germline CDR1 MRHNA, CDR2 SNTAGT.

The chain combines TRBV6-4 with TRBJ2-2, with D uncertain. The clonotype comes from a young woman with Graves' hyperthyroidism. Sample: peripheral blood or thyroid tissue (not recorded which). Written as DNA, the CDR3 is TGTGCCAGCAGTCCTAATCGGGCCACCGGGGAGCTGTTTTTT. Its translation is CASSPNRATGELFF.